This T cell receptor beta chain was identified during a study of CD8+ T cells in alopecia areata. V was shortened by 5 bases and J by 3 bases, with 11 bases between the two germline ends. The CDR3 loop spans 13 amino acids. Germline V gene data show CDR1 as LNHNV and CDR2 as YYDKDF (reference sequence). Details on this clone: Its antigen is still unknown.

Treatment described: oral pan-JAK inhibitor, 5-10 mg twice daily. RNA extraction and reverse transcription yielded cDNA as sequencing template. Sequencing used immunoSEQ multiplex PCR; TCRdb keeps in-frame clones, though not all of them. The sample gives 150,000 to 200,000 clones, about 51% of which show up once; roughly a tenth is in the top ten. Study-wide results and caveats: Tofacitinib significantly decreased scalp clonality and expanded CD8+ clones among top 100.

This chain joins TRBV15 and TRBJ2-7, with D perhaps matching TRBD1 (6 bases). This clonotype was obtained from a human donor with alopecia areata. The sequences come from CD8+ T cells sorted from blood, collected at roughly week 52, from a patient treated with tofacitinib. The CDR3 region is CATSQGSHYEQYF. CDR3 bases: TGTGCCACCAGCCAGGGGTCCCACTACGAGCAGTACTTC. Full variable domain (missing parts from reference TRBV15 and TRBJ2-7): DAMVIQNPRYQVTQFGKPVTLSCSQTLNHNVMYWYQQKSSQAPKLLFHYYDKDFNNEADTPDNFQSRRPNTSFCFLDIRSPGLGDTAMYLCATSQGSHYEQYFGPGTRLTVT.